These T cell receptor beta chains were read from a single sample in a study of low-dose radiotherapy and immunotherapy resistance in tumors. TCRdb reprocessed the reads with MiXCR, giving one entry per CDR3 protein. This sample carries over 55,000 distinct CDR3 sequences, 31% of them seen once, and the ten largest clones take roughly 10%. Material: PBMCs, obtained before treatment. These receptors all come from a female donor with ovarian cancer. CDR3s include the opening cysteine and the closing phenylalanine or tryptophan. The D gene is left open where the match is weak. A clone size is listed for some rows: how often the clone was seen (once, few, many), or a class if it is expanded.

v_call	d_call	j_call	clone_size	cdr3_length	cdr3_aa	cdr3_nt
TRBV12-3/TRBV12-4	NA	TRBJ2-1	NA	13	CASNVGAYNEQFF	TGTGCCAGCAATGTAGGGGCTTACAATGAGCAGTTCTTC
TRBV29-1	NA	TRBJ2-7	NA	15	CSVVPAAGTGHEQYF	TGCAGCGTCGTACCAGCGGCGGGGACCGGCCACGAGCAGTACTTC
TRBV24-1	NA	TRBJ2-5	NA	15	CATSERDFYGETQYF	TGTGCCACCAGTGAACGGGACTTTTACGGAGAGACCCAGTACTTC
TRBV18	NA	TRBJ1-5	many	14	CASSPIRGNQPQHF	TGTGCCAGCTCACCTATCAGGGGCAATCAGCCCCAGCATTTT
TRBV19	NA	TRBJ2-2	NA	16	CASSKGEGVGTGELFF	TGTGCCAGTAGTAAGGGTGAAGGCGTGGGTACCGGGGAGCTGTTTTTT
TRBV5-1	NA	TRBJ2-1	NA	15	CASTLADASYNEQFF	TGCGCCAGCACCTTAGCGGATGCCTCCTACAATGAGCAGTTCTTC
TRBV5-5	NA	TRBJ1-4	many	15	CASSPLGATNEKLFF	TGTGCCAGCAGCCCCCTCGGCGCAACTAATGAAAAACTGTTTTTT
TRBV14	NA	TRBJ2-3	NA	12	CASSQKLSTQYF	TGTGCCAGCAGCCAAAAACTATCTACGCAGTATTTT
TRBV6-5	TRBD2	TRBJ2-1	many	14	CASRPERGGAEQFF	TGTGCCAGCCGGCCGGAGCGGGGGGGCGCTGAGCAGTTCTTC
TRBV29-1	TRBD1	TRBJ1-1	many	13	CSERTGWNTEAFF	TGCAGCGAGCGGACAGGCTGGAACACTGAAGCTTTCTTT
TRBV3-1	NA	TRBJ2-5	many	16	CASSQRRGGRKETQYF	TGTGCCAGCAGCCAACGTAGGGGGGGCAGGAAGGAGACCCAGTACTTC
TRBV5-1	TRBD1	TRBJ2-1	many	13	CASRRTGADEQFF	TGCGCCAGCAGGCGAACAGGGGCAGATGAGCAGTTCTTC
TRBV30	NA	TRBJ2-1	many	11	CAWSVGYEQFF	TGTGCCTGGAGTGTAGGGTATGAGCAGTTCTTC
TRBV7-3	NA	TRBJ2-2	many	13	CASSSTDTGELFF	TGTGCCAGCAGCTCAACAGACACCGGGGAGCTGTTTTTT
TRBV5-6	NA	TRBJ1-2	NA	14	CASRQRGEYGGYTF	TGTGCCAGCAGACAGAGGGGGGAATACGGTGGCTACACCTTC
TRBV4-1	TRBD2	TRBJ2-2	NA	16	CASSLDPSGSTGELFF	TGCGCCAGCAGCCTTGATCCTAGCGGGAGCACCGGGGAGCTGTTTTTT
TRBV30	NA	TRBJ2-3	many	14	CAWSVGDYTDTQYF	TGTGCCTGGAGTGTTGGGGATTACACAGATACGCAGTATTTT
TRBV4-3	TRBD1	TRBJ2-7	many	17	CASSPLGSGQGIYEQYF	TGCGCCAGCAGCCCGCTTGGATCGGGACAGGGGATCTACGAGCAGTACTTC
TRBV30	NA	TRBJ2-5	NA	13	CAWSVSGVETQYF	TGTGCCTGGAGTGTATCGGGGGTGGAGACCCAGTACTTC
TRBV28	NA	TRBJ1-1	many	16	CASGATVGQQNTEAFF	TGTGCCAGTGGGGCCACCGTGGGCCAGCAAAACACTGAAGCTTTCTTT
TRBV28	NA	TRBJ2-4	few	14	CASSRDGAKNIQYF	TGTGCCAGCAGCCGGGACGGAGCCAAAAACATTCAGTACTTC
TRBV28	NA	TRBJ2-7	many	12	CASSLGSYEQYF	TGTGCCAGCAGTTTAGGCTCCTACGAGCAGTACTTC
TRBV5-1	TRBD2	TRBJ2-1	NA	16	CASGASGTSSYNEQFF	TGCGCCAGCGGGGCTAGCGGGACGAGCTCCTACAATGAGCAGTTCTTC